This T cell receptor (beta chain) was identified during a study of regulatory T cells in long-lasting Graves disease. Study-level results: It was possible that the small sample size reduced accuracy.

Construction of TCR beta libraries relied on iRepertoire HTBI primers and on Arm-PCR targeting CDR3 regions. TCRdb itself ran the multiplex PCR reads through MiXCR, one entry per CDR3 protein. The repertoire holds 200,000 to 250,000 distinct CDR3 sequences, with 20% to 25% as singletons. The time point is: newly diagnosed GD, antithyroid drugs for less than 3 months. From PBMCs, RNA was extracted and then used to make the TCR library. Staff took about 10 milliliters of peripheral blood and put it into EDTA tubes. This clonotype appeared many times. Its target is not known. The trim removed 4 bases at V and 6 bases at J, leaving 8 bases unmatched. The germline gives CDR1 ENHRY, CDR2 SYGVKD. The CDR3 loop spans 16 amino acids.

The source material was peripheral blood mononuclear cells (PBMCs), sampled at new diagnosis, from a patient treated with antithyroid drugs. The chain combines TRBV10-3 with TRBJ1-6; 8 bases are a match to TRBD1. The TCR originated in a female donor with Graves disease. In nucleotides, the CDR3 is TGTGCCATCAGTGCAGGGACAGGACTGGTTAATTCACCCCTCCACTTT. Its translation: CAISAGTGLVNSPLHF.